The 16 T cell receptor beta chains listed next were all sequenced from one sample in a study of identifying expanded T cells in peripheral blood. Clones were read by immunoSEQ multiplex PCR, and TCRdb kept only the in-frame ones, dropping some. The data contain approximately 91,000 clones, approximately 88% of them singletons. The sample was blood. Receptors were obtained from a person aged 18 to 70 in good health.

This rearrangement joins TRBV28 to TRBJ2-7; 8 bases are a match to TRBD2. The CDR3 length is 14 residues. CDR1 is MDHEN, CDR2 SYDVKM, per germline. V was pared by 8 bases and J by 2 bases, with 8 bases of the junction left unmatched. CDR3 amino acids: CASLSGGDPYEQYF. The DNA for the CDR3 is TGTGCCAGCCTTTCGGGAGGGGACCCCTACGAGCAGTACTTC.

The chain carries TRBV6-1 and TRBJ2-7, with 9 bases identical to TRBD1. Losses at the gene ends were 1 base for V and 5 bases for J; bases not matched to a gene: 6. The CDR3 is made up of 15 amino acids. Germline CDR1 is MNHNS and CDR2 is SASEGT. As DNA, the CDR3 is TGTGCCAGCAGTGAAGATGGGACAGGGACCAACGAGCAGTACTTC. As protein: CASSEDGTGTNEQYF.

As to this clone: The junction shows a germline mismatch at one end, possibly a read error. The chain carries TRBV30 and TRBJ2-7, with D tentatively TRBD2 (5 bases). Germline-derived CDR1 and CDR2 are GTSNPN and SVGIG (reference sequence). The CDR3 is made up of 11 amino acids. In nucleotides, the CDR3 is TGTGCCTGGAGTCGAAGGTGGGAGCAGCACTTC. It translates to CAWSRRWEQHF.

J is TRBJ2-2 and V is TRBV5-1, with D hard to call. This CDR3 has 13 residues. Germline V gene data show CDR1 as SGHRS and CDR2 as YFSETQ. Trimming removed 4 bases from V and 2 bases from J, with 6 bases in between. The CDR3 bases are TGCGCCAGCAGCCCCCCCAACACCGGGGAGCTGTTTTTT. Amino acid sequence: CASSPPNTGELFF.

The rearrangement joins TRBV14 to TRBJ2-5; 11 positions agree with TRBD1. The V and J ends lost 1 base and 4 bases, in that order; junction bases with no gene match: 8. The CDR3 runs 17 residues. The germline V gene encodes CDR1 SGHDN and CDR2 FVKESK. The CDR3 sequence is CASSQGADRGHRETQYF. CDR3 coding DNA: TGTGCCAGCAGCCAAGGGGCGGACAGGGGGCACCGAGAGACCCAGTACTTC.

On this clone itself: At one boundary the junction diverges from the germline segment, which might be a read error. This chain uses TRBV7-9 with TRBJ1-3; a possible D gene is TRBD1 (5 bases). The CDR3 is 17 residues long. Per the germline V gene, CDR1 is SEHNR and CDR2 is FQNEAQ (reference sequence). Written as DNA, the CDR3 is TGTGCCAGCAGCGTAGCTGGGGCAGGGCACGCTGGAAACACCATATATTTT. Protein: CASSVAGAGHAGNTIYF. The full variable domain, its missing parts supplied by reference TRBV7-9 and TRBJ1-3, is DTGVSQNPRHKITKRGQNVTFRCDPISEHNRLYWYRQTLGQGPEFLTYFQNEAQLEKSRLLSDRFSAERPKGSFSTLEIQRTEQGDSAMYLCASSVAGAGHAGNTIYFGEGSWLTVV.

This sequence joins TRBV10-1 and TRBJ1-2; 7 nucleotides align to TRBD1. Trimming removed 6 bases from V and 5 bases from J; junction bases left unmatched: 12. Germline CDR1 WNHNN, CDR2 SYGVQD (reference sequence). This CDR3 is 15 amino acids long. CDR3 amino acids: CASRPPTGEGYGYTF. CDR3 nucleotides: TGCGCCAGCAGACCTCCTACAGGGGAGGGGTATGGCTACACCTTC.

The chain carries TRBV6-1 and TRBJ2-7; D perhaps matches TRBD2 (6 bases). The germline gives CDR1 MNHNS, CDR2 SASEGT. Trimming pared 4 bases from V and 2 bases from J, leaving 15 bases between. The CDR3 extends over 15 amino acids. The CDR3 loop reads CASSVAGSGTYEQYF. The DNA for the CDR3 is TGTGCCAGCAGTGTTGCGGGGAGCGGAACCTACGAGCAGTACTTC.

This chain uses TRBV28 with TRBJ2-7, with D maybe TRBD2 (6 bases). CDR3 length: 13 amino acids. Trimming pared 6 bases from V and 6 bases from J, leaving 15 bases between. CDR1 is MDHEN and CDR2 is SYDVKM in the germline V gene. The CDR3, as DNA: TGTGCCAGCAGGGTCCCGATTAGCGGCGAGCAGTACTTC. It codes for CASRVPISGEQYF.

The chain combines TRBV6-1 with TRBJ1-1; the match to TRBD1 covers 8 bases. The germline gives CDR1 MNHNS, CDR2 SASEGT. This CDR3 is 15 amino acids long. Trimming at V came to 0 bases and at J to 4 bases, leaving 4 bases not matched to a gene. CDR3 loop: CASSEAQGASTEAFF. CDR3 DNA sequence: TGTGCCAGCAGTGAAGCGCAGGGGGCGAGCACTGAAGCTTTCTTT.

The CDR3 region has the DNA TGTGCCAGCAGTGCCATCCCGGGGGGCAATGAGCAGTTCTTC. It specifies CASSAIPGGNEQFF. This sequence joins TRBV6-4 and TRBJ2-1; 7 bases map to TRBD2. J lost 6 bases, V lost 4 bases, and 6 bases had no gene match. The length of the CDR3 is 14 residues. From germline, CDR1 is MRHNA and CDR2 SNTAGT.

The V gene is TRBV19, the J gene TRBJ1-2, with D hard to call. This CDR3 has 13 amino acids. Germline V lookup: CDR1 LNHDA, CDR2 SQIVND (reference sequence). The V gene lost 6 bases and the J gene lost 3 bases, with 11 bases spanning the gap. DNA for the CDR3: TGTGCCAGTAGGCCCATCGGACACTATGGCTACACCTTC. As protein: CASRPIGHYGYTF.

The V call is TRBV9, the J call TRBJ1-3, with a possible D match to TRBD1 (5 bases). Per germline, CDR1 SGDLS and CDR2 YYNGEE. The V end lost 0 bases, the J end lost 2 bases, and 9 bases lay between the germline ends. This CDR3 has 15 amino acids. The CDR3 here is CASSVGGHPGNTIYF. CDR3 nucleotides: TGTGCCAGCAGCGTAGGGGGCCACCCTGGAAACACCATATATTTT.

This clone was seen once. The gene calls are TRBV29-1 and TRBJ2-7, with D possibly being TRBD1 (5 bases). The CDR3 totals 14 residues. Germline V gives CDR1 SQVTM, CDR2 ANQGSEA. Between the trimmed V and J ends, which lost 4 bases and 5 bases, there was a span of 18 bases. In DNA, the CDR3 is TGCAGCGTTGCCCCCCTCACAGGTTCCCACGAGCAGTACTTC. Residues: CSVAPLTGSHEQYF.

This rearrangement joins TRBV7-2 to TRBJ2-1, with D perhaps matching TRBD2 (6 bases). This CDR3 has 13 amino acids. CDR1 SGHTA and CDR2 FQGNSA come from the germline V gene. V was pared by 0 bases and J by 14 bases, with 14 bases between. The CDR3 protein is CASSLAMREVKFF. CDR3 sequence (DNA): TGTGCCAGCAGCTTAGCGATGCGGGAAGTAAAGTTCTTC.

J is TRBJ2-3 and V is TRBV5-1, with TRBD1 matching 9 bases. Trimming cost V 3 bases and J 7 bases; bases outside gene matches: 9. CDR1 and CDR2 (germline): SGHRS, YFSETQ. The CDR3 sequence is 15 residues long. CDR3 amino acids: CASSSSDRGVHTQYF. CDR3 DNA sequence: TGCGCCAGCAGCTCTTCGGACAGGGGTGTTCATACGCAGTATTTT. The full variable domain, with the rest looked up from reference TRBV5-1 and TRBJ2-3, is KAGVTQTPRYLIKTRGQQVTLSCSPISGHRSVSWYQQTPGQGLQFLFEYFSETQRNKGNFPGRFSGRQFSNSRSEMNVSTLELGDSALYLCASSSSDRGVHTQYFGPGTRLTVL.